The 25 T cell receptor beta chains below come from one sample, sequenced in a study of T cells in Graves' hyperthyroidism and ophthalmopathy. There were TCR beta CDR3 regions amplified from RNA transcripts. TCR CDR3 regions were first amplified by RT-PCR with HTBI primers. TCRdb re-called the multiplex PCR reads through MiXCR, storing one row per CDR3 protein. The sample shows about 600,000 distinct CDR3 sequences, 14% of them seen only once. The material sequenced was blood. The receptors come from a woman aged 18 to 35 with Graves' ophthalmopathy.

CDR3 nucleotides: TGCGCCAGCAGCTTGGGAGGAGAGTTTAATGAAAAACTGTTTTTT. Its protein is CASSLGGEFNEKLFF. The rearrangement links TRBV5-1 to TRBJ1-4; no clear D. The CDR3 has 15 residues. Germline V lookup: CDR1 SGHRS, CDR2 YFSETQ. V was shortened by 0 bases and J by 4 bases, with 10 bases between the two germline ends. Full variable domain (outside the CDR3, taken from reference TRBV5-1 and TRBJ1-4): KAGVTQTPRYLIKTRGQQVTLSCSPISGHRSVSWYQQTPGQGLQFLFEYFSETQRNKGNFPGRFSGRQFSNSRSEMNVSTLELGDSALYLCASSLGGEFNEKLFFGSGTQLSVL.

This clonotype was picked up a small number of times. The CDR3 nucleotides are TGTGCCATCAGTGGGAGGGCGGATGAAAAACTGTTTTTT. It codes for CAISGRADEKLFF. The chain is built from TRBV10-3 and TRBJ1-4; D ambiguous. CDR3 size: 13 residues. In germline, CDR1 is ENHRY, CDR2 SYGVKD. Trimming cost V 4 bases and J 6 bases, with 9 bases left between them.

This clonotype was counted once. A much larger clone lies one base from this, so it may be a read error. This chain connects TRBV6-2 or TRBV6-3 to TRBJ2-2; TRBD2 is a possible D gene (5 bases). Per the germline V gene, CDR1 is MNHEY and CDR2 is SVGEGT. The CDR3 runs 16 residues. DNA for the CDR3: TGTGCCAGCAGTTATGTATCGACGACCAACACCGGGGAGCTGTATTTT. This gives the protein CASSYVSTTNTGELYF.

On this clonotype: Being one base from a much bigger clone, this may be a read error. CDR3 protein: CATSDLPGRHTDTQYF. Written as DNA, the CDR3 is TGTGCCACCAGTGACCTACCGGGTAGGCACACAGATACGCAGTATTTT. This chain links TRBV28 with TRBJ2-3; the D is unclear. The germline V gene encodes CDR1 MDHEN and CDR2 SYDVKM. CDR3 size: 16 residues.

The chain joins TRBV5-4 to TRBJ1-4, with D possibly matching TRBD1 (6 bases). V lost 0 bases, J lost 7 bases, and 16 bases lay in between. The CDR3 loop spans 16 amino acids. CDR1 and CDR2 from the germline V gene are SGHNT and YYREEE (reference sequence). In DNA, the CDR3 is TGTGCCAGCAGCTTGGCCCGTTCGGGAGGGGGTGAAAAACTGTTTTTT. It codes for CASSLARSGGGEKLFF.

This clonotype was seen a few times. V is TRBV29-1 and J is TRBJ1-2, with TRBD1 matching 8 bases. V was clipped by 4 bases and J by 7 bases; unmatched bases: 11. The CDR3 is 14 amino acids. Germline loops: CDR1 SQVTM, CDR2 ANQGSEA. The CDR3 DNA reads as TGCAGCGTTGGAGTGGTCCAGGGGGCAAGTGGCTACACCTTC. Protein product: CSVGVVQGASGYTF.

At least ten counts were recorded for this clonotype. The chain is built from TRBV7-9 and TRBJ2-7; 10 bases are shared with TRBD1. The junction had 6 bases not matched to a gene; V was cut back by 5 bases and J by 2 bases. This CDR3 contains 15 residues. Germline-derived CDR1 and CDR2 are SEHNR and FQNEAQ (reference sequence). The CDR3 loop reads CASSQKTGGPYEQYF. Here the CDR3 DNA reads TGTGCCAGCAGCCAGAAGACAGGGGGCCCCTACGAGCAGTACTTC.

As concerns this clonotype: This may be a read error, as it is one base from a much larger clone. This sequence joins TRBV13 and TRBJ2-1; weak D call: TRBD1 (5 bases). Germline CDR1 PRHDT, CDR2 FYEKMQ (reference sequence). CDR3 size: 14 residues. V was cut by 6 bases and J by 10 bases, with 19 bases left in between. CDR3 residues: CASSLGVTYYEQFF. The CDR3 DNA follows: TGTGCCAGCAGTCTAGGGGTCACCTACTACGAGCAGTTCTTC.

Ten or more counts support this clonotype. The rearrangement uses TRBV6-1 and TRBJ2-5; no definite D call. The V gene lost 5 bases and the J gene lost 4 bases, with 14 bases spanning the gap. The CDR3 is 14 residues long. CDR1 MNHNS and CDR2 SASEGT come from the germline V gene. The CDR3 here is CASSQPGSSETQYF. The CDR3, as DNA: TGTGCCAGCAGTCAGCCGGGCTCTTCAGAGACCCAGTACTTC.

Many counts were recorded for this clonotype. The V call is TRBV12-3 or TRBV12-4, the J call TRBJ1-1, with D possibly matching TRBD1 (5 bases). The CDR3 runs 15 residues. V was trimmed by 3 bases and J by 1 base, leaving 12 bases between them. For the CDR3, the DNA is TGTGCCAGCAGTTTTTGGGCAGGGCGGAACACTGAAGCTTTCTTT. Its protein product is CASSFWAGRNTEAFF.

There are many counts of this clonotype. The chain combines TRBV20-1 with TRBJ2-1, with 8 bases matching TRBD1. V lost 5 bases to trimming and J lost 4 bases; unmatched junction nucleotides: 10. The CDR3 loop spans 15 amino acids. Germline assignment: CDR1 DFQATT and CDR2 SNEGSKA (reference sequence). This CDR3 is CSAATGGSGYNEQFF. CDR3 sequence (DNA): TGCAGTGCTGCCACAGGGGGGAGCGGATACAATGAGCAGTTCTTC.

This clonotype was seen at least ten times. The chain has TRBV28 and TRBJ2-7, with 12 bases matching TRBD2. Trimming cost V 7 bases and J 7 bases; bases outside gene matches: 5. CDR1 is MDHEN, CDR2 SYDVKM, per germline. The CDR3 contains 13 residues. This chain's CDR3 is CASTRGLAGEQYF. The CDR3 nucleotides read TGTGCCAGCACCCGCGGACTAGCGGGAGAGCAGTACTTC.

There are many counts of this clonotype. This CDR3 is CASSFGGESYEQYF. The CDR3 DNA reads TGTGCCAGCAGTTTTGGAGGGGAGTCCTACGAGCAGTACTTC. The chain combines TRBV12-3 or TRBV12-4 with TRBJ2-7; weak D call: TRBD2 (6 bases). The CDR3 spans 14 residues. The V gene lost 3 bases and the J gene lost 1 base, with 10 bases spanning the gap.

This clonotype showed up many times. The CDR3 region is CASSIRTANTEAFF. CDR3 nucleotides: TGTGCCAGCAGCATCCGGACAGCGAACACTGAAGCTTTCTTT. The chain has TRBV7-8 and TRBJ1-1; the D gene is possibly TRBD1 (6 bases). CDR1 SGHVS and CDR2 FQNEAQ come from the germline V gene. The V and J ends lost 5 bases and 1 base respectively, with 11 bases between them. The CDR3 length is 14 residues.

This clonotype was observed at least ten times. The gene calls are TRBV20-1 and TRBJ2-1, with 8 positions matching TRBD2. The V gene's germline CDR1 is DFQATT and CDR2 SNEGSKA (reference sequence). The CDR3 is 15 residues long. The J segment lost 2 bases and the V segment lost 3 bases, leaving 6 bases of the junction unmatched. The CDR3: CSASREGRPYNEQFF. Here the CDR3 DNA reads TGCAGTGCTAGCCGGGAGGGCCGTCCCTACAATGAGCAGTTCTTC.

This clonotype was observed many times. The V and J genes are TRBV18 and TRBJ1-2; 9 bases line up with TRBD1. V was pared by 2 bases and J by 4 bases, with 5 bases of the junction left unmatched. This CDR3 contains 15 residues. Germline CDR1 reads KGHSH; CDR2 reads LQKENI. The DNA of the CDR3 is TGTGCCAGCTCACCATCGGGACAGGGCCTCTATGGCTACACCTTC. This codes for CASSPSGQGLYGYTF.

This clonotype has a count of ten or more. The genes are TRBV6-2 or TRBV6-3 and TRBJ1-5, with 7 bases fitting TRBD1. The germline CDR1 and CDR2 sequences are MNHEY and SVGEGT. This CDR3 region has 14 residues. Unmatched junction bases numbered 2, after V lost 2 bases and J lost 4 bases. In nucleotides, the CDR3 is TGTGCCAGCAGTTACACAGGGGAAAATCAGCCCCAGCATTTT. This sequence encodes CASSYTGENQPQHF.

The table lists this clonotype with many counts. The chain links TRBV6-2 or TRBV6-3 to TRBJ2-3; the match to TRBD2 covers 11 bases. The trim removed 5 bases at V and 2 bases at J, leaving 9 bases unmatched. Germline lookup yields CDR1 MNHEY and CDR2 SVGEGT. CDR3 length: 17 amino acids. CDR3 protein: CASSGTSGSLNTDTQYF. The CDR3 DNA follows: TGTGCCAGCAGTGGAACTAGCGGGAGTCTCAACACAGATACGCAGTATTTT.

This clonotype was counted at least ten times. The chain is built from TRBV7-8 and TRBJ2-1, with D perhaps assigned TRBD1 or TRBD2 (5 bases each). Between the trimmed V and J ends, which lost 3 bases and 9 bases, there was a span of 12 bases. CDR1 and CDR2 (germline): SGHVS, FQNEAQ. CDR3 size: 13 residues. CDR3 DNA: TGTGCCAGCAGCTTTCAGGGAAGCGGTGAGCAGTTCTTC. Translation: CASSFQGSGEQFF.

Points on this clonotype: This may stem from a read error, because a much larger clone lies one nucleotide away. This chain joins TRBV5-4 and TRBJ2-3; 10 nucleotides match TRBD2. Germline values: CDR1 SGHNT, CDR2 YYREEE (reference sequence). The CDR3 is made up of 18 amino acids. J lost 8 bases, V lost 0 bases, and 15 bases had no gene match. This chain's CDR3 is CASSLDWGAGGPAGTQYF. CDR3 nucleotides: TGTGCCAGCAGCTTGGATTGGGGAGCGGGAGGGCCGGCCGGTACGCAGTATTTT.

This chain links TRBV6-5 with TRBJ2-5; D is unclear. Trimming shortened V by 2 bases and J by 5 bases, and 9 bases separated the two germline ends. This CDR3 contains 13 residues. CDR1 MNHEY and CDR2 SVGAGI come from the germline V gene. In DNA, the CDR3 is TGTGCCAGCAGTTACGCCGTGGGGGAGACCCAGTACTTC. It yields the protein CASSYAVGETQYF.

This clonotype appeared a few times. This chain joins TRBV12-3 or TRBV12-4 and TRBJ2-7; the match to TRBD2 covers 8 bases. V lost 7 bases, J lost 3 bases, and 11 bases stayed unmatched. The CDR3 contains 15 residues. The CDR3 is CASTLGTSDRYEQYF. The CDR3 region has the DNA TGTGCCAGCACCCTCGGGACTAGTGACCGCTACGAGCAGTACTTC.

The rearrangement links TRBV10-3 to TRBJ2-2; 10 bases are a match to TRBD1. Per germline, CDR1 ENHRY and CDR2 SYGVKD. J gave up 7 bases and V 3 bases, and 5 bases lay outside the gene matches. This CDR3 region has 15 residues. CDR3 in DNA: TGTGCCATCAGTGAAGGACAGGGGGTCGGCGGGGAGCTGTTTTTT. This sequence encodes CAISEGQGVGGELFF.

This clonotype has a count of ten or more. CDR3 loop: CASSQSGRASEQYF. CDR3 sequence (DNA): TGTGCCAGCAGTCAAAGCGGGAGGGCGAGCGAGCAGTACTTC. The chain joins TRBV11-1 to TRBJ2-7, with 10 bases lining up with TRBD2. From germline, CDR1 is SGHAT and CDR2 FQDESV (reference sequence). This CDR3 region has 14 residues. Trimming cost V 6 bases and J 6 bases; bases outside gene matches: 8.

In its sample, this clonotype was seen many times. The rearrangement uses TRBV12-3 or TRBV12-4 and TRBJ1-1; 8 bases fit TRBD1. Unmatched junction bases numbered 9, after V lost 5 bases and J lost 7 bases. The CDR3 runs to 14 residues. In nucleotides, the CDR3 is TGTGCCAGCAGTGCTCATCAGGGGGCTGTTGAAGCTTTCTTT. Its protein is CASSAHQGAVEAFF.